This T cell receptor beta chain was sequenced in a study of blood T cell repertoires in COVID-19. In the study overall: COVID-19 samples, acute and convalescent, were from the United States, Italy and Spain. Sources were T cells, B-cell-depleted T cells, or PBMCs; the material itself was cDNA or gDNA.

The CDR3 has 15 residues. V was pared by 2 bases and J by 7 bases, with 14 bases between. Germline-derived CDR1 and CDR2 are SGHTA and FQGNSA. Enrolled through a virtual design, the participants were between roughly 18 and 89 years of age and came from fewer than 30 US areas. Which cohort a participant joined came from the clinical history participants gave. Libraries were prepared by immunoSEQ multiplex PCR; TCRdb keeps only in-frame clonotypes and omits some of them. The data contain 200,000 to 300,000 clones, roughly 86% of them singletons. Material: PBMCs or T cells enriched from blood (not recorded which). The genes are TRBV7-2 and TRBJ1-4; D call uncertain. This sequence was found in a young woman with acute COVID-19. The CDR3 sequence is CASSLSGELIEKLFF. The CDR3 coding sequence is TGTGCCAGCAGCTTATCGGGAGAGCTCATTGAAAAACTGTTTTTT.